One sample yielded the 8 T cell receptor beta chains listed below, sequenced in a study of blood T cell repertoires in COVID-19. Libraries were prepared by immunoSEQ multiplex PCR; TCRdb keeps only in-frame clonotypes and omits some of them. The sample carries under 200,000 clones, around four fifths recorded once. Sequencing used peripheral blood. The receptors come from an elderly woman with COVID-19, enrolled during active disease.

This chain connects TRBV6-1 to TRBJ1-6, with D tentatively TRBD1 (6 bases). This CDR3 has 15 residues. V was trimmed by 1 base and J by 6 bases, leaving 10 bases between them. Germline CDR1 is MNHNS and CDR2 is SASEGT. The CDR3 sequence is CASSEVGTLNSPLHF. The CDR3 DNA follows: TGTGCCAGCAGTGAAGTGGGGACACTTAATTCACCCCTCCACTTT.

J is TRBJ2-7 and V is TRBV3-1 (or the pseudogene TRBV3-2), with D tentatively TRBD1 (5 bases). Germline-derived CDR1 and CDR2 are LGHDT and YNNKEL (reference sequence). The CDR3 contains 15 residues. Trimming cost V 4 bases and J 6 bases, with 19 bases left between them. The CDR3 nucleotides are TGTGCCAGCAGCCCGAAGGGGCAGTCCCCTTTCGAGCAGTACTTC. Its translation: CASSPKGQSPFEQYF.

V is TRBV19 and J is TRBJ2-7, with 8 bases matching TRBD2. CDR3 size: 15 residues. The germline CDR1 and CDR2 sequences are LNHDA and SQIVND (reference sequence). The junction had 7 bases not matched to a gene; V was cut back by 4 bases and J by 2 bases. CDR3 in amino acids: CASSTAPTSAYEQYF. The CDR3 DNA reads TGTGCCAGTAGTACCGCCCCGACTAGCGCCTACGAGCAGTACTTC.

The CDR3 spells CASSRGGEVGQPQHF. CDR3 in DNA: TGTGCCAGCAGTCGGGGCGGGGAGGTAGGTCAGCCCCAGCATTTT. The chain carries TRBV28 and TRBJ1-5; D is perhaps TRBD1 (5 bases). Germline lookup yields CDR1 MDHEN and CDR2 SYDVKM. The CDR3 has 15 residues. V was pared by 5 bases and J by 6 bases, with 17 bases between.

This clone was found once. The genes are TRBV3-1 (or the pseudogene TRBV3-2) and TRBJ1-4; a weak D match, TRBD1 (6 bases). Germline CDR1 and CDR2: LGHDT and YNNKEL (reference sequence). The CDR3 has 13 residues. Deletions cut 4 bases from V and 7 bases from J, with 10 bases between. CDR3 sequence: CASSLTGSEKLFF. For the CDR3, the DNA is TGTGCCAGCAGCCTCACAGGGTCTGAAAAACTGTTTTTT.

The chain joins TRBV18 to TRBJ1-4; 9 bases are a match to TRBD1. J lost 4 bases, V lost 3 bases, and 3 bases had no gene match. Germline V gene sequence: CDR1 KGHSH, CDR2 LQKENI. The CDR3 totals 15 residues. The CDR3 sequence is CASSPGQGLNEKLFF. DNA for the CDR3: TGTGCCAGCTCACCGGGACAGGGACTTAATGAAAAACTGTTTTTT.

The gene calls are TRBV19 and TRBJ1-2; a possible D gene is TRBD1 (5 bases). V was clipped by 4 bases and J by 4 bases, with 16 bases between them. From germline, CDR1 is LNHDA and CDR2 SQIVND (reference sequence). CDR3 length equals 15 residues. The DNA of the CDR3 is TGTGCCAGTAGTACCTCAGGGAAAATTGGCTATGGCTACACCTTC. Translated: CASSTSGKIGYGYTF.

The chain uses TRBV9 and TRBJ2-6; D might be TRBD2 (5 bases). This CDR3 contains 17 residues. Germline V lookup: CDR1 SGDLS, CDR2 YYNGEE. The germline V and J ends were trimmed by 0 bases and 2 bases, with 12 bases remaining between them. CDR3 region: CASSVAPGSTGANVLTF. The CDR3 coding sequence is TGTGCCAGCAGCGTAGCTCCGGGGAGTACTGGGGCCAACGTCCTGACTTTC.